A single sample gave rise to the 16 T cell receptor beta chains below, sequenced in a study of T-cell memory formation after mild COVID-19. TCRdb reanalysed the 5' RACE reads using MiXCR and keeps one entry per CDR3 protein. The table shows about 140,000 distinct CDR3 sequences, with more than 12% occurring only once. The sample consisted of PBMCs or a T cell subset sorted from them (not recorded which). These receptors came from an adult woman who had mild COVID-19 (a few samples of this study predate the infection). Cell type and time point are not known.

This clonotype appeared many times. A junction end diverges from the germline sequence, so it may reflect a read error. This sequence joins TRBV5-1 and TRBJ2-7, with 9 bases fitting TRBD1. CDR1 and CDR2 from the germline V gene are SGHRS and YFSETQ. The CDR3 extends over 14 amino acids. DNA for the CDR3: TGTGCCAGCAGCTCCGGGACAGGGTCCTACGAGCAGTACTTC. Translated, it gives CASSSGTGSYEQYF.

This sequence joins TRBV3-1 and TRBJ1-2; D call uncertain. V was shortened by 6 bases and J by 8 bases, with 16 bases between the two germline ends. Germline values: CDR1 LGHDT, CDR2 YNNKEL (reference sequence). The CDR3 has 13 residues. The CDR3 coding sequence is TGTGCCAGCAGGTTGACTCACGGCCACGGCTACACCTTC. Protein: CASRLTHGHGYTF.

This clonotype was picked up many times. The chain recombines TRBV27 with TRBJ1-1, with D perhaps matching TRBD1 (5 bases). The CDR3 is 14 residues long. CDR1 is MNHEY and CDR2 is SMNVEV in the germline V gene (reference sequence). V lost 5 bases to trimming and J lost 6 bases, with 16 bases between them. CDR3 protein: CASSASGAAAEAFF. In DNA, the CDR3 is TGTGCCAGCAGTGCCTCTGGGGCAGCCGCTGAAGCTTTCTTT.

This chain joins TRBV12-3 or TRBV12-4 and TRBJ1-1; perhaps TRBD1 as D (6 bases). Trimming removed 6 bases at V and 1 base at J, with 9 bases between. The CDR3 runs 13 residues. CDR3 nucleotide sequence: TGTGCCAGCAGCACGACAGGGAACACTGAAGCTTTCTTT. Protein product: CASSTTGNTEAFF.

V is TRBV18 and J is TRBJ2-7; D is ambiguous. CDR1 and CDR2 (germline): KGHSH, LQKENI. V was cut by 2 bases and J by 5 bases, with 10 bases left in between. CDR3 length: 13 residues. CDR3: CASSPREDDEQYF. As DNA, the CDR3 is TGTGCCAGCTCACCAAGAGAGGATGACGAGCAGTACTTC.

This chain's CDR3 is CASSLEAVTGELFF. The CDR3 DNA is TGTGCCAGCAGCTTAGAGGCCGTAACCGGGGAGCTGTTTTTT. The chain links TRBV7-9 to TRBJ2-2; no definite D call. CDR1 and CDR2 (germline): SEHNR, FQNEAQ (reference sequence). The CDR3 has 14 residues. V gave up 1 base and J gave up 5 bases, with 8 bases separating them.

This clonotype showed up just a few times. The chain combines TRBV6-5 with TRBJ2-5; 10 nucleotides agree with TRBD2. Germline-derived CDR1 and CDR2 are MNHEY and SVGAGI. The ends lost 4 bases at V and 5 bases at J; junction bases unmatched: 10. This CDR3 has 16 residues. CDR3 DNA: TGTGCCAGCAGTTCCCCCGGGACTAGCGACACTGAGACCCAGTACTTC. Translated, it gives CASSSPGTSDTETQYF.

The V call is TRBV3-1, the J call TRBJ2-1; D is unresolved. The CDR3 loop spans 13 amino acids. Trimming left V 1 base short and J 3 bases short, with 4 bases between. Per the germline V gene, CDR1 is LGHDT and CDR2 is YNNKEL (reference sequence). CDR3 loop: CASSQGNYNEQFF. In DNA form, the CDR3 reads TGTGCCAGCAGCCAAGGTAACTACAATGAGCAGTTCTTC.

In its sample, this clonotype was seen a few times. The CDR3 region has the DNA TGTGCCAGCAGCCAACAAGGACTAGCATGGTTCTTC. Translation gives CASSQQGLAWFF. The chain carries TRBV3-1 and TRBJ2-1; 8 nucleotides match TRBD2. The CDR3 contains 12 residues. Looked up from germline, CDR1 is LGHDT and CDR2 is YNNKEL (reference sequence). V trimming: 2 bases; J trimming: 15 bases; junction bases outside the gene matches: 6.

This clonotype was recorded a few times. The genes are TRBV12-3 or TRBV12-4 and TRBJ2-7; the D gene is possibly TRBD2 (6 bases). This CDR3 spans 15 amino acids. Trimming stripped 5 bases from V and 4 bases from J, with 18 bases between. DNA for the CDR3: TGTGCCAGCAGTCCCCAACGAGCGGGCACTTACGAGCAGTACTTC. Amino acids: CASSPQRAGTYEQYF.

The sample holds a few counts of this clonotype. The gene calls are TRBV5-4 and TRBJ2-7, with a weak D call TRBD2 (5 bases). The CDR3 runs to 14 residues. Trimming left V 4 bases short and J 5 bases short, with 16 bases between. Per the germline V gene, CDR1 is SGHNT and CDR2 is YYREEE (reference sequence). The CDR3 loop is CASSLPSGVHEQYF. The DNA for the CDR3 is TGTGCCAGCAGCCTCCCGAGCGGCGTCCACGAGCAGTACTTC.

The chain employs TRBV29-1 and TRBJ2-2, with a tentative D call TRBD2 (5 bases). CDR3 size: 12 residues. Germline V gene data show CDR1 as SQVTM and CDR2 as ANQGSEA. The V gene lost 6 bases and the J gene lost 2 bases, with 7 bases spanning the gap. The CDR3 region is CSVRVNTGELFF. The CDR3 DNA reads TGCAGCGTGCGGGTTAACACCGGGGAGCTGTTTTTT.

This clonotype was seen a handful of times. The V call is TRBV7-8, the J call TRBJ2-1, with 9 bases matching TRBD2. V gave up 2 bases and J gave up 1 base; unmatched junction bases: 6. The germline CDR1 and CDR2 sequences are SGHVS and FQNEAQ. There are 17 residues in the CDR3. This CDR3 is CASSLNPSGVSYNEQFF. The CDR3, as DNA: TGTGCCAGCAGCTTAAATCCTAGCGGGGTTTCCTACAATGAGCAGTTCTTC.

The J gene is TRBJ1-2, the V gene TRBV19; D remains unclear. The CDR3 covers 13 residues. The germline V and J ends were trimmed by 5 bases and 4 bases, with 11 bases remaining between them. The germline gives CDR1 LNHDA, CDR2 SQIVND (reference sequence). CDR3 sequence reads: CASSAGRTYGYTF. The CDR3 coding sequence is TGTGCCAGTAGTGCTGGACGGACCTATGGCTACACCTTC.

This clonotype was found a few times. J is TRBJ1-5 and V is TRBV12-3 or TRBV12-4, with D uncertain. The CDR3 sequence is 13 residues long. V lost 6 bases, J lost 5 bases, and 11 bases lay in between. The DNA of the CDR3 is TGTGCCAGCAGCCGAGACGCTCATCAGCCCCAGCATTTT. Translated: CASSRDAHQPQHF.

V gene TRBV7-2 combines with J gene TRBJ2-3, with D perhaps TRBD2 (6 bases). The CDR3 is 16 amino acids. Per the germline V gene, CDR1 is SGHTA and CDR2 is FQGNSA. Trimming cost V 1 base and J 0 bases, with 11 bases left between them. The CDR3 DNA sequence: TGTGCCAGCAGCTTAGTGGCGGGATACAGCACAGATACGCAGTATTTT. Protein sequence: CASSLVAGYSTDTQYF.